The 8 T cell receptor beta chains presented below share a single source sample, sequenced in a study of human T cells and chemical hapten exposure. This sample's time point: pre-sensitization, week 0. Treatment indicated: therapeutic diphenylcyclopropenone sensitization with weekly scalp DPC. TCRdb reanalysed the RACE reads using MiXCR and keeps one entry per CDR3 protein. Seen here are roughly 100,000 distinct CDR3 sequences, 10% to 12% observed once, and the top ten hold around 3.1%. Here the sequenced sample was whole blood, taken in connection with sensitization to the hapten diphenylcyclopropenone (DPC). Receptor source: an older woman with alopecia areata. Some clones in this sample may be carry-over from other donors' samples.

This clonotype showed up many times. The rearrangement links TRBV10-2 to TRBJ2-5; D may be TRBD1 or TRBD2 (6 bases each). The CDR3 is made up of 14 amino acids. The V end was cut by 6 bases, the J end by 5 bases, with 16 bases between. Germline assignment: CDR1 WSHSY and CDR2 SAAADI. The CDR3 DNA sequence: TGCGCCAGCAGGAGGGGGACGGAGGGCGAGACCCAGTACTTC. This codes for CASRRGTEGETQYF.

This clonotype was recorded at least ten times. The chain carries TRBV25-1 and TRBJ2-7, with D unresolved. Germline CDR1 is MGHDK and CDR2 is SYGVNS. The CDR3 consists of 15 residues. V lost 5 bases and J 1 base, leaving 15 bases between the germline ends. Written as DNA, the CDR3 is TGTGCCAGCAGTAGGCCGGGCCCGCTTTCCTACGAGCAGTACTTC. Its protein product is CASSRPGPLSYEQYF.

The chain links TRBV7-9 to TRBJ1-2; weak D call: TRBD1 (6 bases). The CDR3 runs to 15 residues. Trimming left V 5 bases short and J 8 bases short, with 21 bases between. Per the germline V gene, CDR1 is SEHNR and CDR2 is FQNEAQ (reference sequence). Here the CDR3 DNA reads TGTGCCAGCAGCACCGGGACACCGATGGCAGGGGGCTACACCTTC. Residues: CASSTGTPMAGGYTF.

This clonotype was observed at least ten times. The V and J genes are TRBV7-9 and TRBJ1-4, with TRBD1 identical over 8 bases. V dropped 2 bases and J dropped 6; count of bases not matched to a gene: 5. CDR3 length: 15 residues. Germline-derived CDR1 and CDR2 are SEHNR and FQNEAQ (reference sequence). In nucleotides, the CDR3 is TGTGCCAGCAGCTTACAGGGGGCCGGTGATGAAAAACTGTTTTTT. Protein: CASSLQGAGDEKLFF. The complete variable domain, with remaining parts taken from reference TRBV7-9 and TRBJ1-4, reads DTGVSQNPRHKITKRGQNVTFRCDPISEHNRLYWYRQTLGQGPEFLTYFQNEAQLEKSRLLSDRFSAERPKGSFSTLEIQRTEQGDSAMYLCASSLQGAGDEKLFFGSGTQLSVL.

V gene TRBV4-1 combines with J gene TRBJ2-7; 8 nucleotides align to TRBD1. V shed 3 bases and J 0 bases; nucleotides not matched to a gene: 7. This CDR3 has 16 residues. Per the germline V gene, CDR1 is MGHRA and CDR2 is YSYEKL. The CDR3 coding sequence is TGCGCCAGCAGCCAGGAGAGGACAGGGATCTCCTACGAGCAGTACTTC. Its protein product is CASSQERTGISYEQYF.

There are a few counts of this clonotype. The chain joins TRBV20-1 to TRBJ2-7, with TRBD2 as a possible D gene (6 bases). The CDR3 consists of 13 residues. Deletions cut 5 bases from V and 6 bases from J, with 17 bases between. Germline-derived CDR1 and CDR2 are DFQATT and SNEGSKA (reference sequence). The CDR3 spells CSAAGTDGIEQYF. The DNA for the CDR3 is TGCAGTGCTGCCGGGACTGACGGAATCGAGCAGTACTTC.

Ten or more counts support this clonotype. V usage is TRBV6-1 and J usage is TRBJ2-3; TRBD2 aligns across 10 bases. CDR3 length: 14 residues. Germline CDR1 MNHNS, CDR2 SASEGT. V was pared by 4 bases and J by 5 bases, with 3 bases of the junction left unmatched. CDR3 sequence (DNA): TGTGCCAGCAGTGCAGCGGGGGGGGGAGATACGCAGTATTTT. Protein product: CASSAAGGGDTQYF.

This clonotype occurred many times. The CDR3, as DNA: TGTGCCAGCAGCCCTTTCAGGGTTGCGGAGCTGTTTTTT. It is translated as CASSPFRVAELFF. The chain employs TRBV7-2 and TRBJ2-2, with D possibly matching TRBD1 (5 bases). This CDR3 is 13 amino acids long. Between the trimmed V and J ends, which lost 5 bases and 10 bases, there was a span of 14 bases. Germline V gene sequence: CDR1 SGHTA, CDR2 FQGNSA.